This T cell receptor beta chain was observed in a study of T cell responses to AZD1222 COVID-19 vaccine. The study's findings and limits: Mapped onto spike, vaccine-associated CD4 TCRs spanned it and were dominant at 160-218 and 743-854. Reportedly, nearly half the spike-specific TCRs target unmutated variant regions.

Sequencing used immunoSEQ multiplex PCR; TCRdb keeps in-frame clones, though not all of them. The repertoire holds some 110,000 clones, with around 88% as singletons. Concerning this clone itself: Its target is not known.

The receptor comes from an adult who received the AZD1222 COVID-19 vaccine. The material sequenced was peripheral blood, taken 28 days after the second AZD1222 dose.

The CDR3 loop is CASSSGPHQPQHF. CDR3 bases: TGTGCCAGTAGTTCGGGGCCCCATCAGCCCCAGCATTTT. This sequence joins TRBV19 and TRBJ1-5; a weak D match, TRBD1 (5 bases). Trimming removed 5 bases at V and 5 bases at J, with 10 bases between. The CDR3 has 13 residues. CDR1 and CDR2 from the germline V gene are LNHDA and SQIVND (reference sequence).